These 2 T cell receptor beta chains were all obtained from the same sample, sequenced in a study of response to subunit inactivated influenza vaccine. TCRdb recomputed calls from the RT-PCR reads with MiXCR, one row per CDR3 protein. Of roughly 780,000 distinct CDR3 sequences listed, about 18% are singletons. The input for sequencing was PBMCs from blood, taken 4 to 6 days after vaccination. The receptor set was obtained from a man in his forties or fifties who received an inactivated influenza vaccine.

This clonotype showed up many times. V usage is TRBV5-1 and J usage is TRBJ2-6; 9 positions match TRBD1. The length of the CDR3 is 15 residues. Germline loops: CDR1 SGHRS, CDR2 YFSETQ. J gave up 7 bases and V 3 bases, and 5 bases lay outside the gene matches. The CDR3 DNA reads as TGCGCCAGCAGCTCACAGGGGGCTTTAGCCAACGTCCTGACTTTC. It yields the protein CASSSQGALANVLTF.

The chain has TRBV10-2 and TRBJ1-5; 7 nucleotides match TRBD1. Unmatched junction bases numbered 10, after V lost 6 bases and J lost 8 bases. The CDR3 runs to 14 residues. Germline V gives CDR1 WSHSY, CDR2 SAAADI. The CDR3 DNA reads TGCGCCAGCAGCCGGGACAGCCAAGTGGAGCCCCAGCATTTT. Its protein product is CASSRDSQVEPQHF.